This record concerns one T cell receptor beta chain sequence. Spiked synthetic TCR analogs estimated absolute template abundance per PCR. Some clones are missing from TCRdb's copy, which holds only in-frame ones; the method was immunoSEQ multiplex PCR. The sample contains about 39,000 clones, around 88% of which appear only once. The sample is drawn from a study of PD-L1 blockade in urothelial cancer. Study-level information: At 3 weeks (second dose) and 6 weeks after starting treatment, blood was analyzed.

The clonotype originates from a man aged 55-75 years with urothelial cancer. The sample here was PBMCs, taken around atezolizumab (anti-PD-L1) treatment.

The CDR3 region is CSVVKRGQLYEQYF. DNA for the CDR3: TGCAGCGTTGTAAAAAGGGGGCAGCTCTACGAGCAGTACTTC. V usage is TRBV29-1 and J usage is TRBJ2-7; TRBD1 agrees at 7 bases. The CDR3 runs 14 residues. In germline, CDR1 is SQVTM, CDR2 ANQGSEA. Trimming at V came to 4 bases and at J to 3 bases, leaving 9 bases not matched to a gene.